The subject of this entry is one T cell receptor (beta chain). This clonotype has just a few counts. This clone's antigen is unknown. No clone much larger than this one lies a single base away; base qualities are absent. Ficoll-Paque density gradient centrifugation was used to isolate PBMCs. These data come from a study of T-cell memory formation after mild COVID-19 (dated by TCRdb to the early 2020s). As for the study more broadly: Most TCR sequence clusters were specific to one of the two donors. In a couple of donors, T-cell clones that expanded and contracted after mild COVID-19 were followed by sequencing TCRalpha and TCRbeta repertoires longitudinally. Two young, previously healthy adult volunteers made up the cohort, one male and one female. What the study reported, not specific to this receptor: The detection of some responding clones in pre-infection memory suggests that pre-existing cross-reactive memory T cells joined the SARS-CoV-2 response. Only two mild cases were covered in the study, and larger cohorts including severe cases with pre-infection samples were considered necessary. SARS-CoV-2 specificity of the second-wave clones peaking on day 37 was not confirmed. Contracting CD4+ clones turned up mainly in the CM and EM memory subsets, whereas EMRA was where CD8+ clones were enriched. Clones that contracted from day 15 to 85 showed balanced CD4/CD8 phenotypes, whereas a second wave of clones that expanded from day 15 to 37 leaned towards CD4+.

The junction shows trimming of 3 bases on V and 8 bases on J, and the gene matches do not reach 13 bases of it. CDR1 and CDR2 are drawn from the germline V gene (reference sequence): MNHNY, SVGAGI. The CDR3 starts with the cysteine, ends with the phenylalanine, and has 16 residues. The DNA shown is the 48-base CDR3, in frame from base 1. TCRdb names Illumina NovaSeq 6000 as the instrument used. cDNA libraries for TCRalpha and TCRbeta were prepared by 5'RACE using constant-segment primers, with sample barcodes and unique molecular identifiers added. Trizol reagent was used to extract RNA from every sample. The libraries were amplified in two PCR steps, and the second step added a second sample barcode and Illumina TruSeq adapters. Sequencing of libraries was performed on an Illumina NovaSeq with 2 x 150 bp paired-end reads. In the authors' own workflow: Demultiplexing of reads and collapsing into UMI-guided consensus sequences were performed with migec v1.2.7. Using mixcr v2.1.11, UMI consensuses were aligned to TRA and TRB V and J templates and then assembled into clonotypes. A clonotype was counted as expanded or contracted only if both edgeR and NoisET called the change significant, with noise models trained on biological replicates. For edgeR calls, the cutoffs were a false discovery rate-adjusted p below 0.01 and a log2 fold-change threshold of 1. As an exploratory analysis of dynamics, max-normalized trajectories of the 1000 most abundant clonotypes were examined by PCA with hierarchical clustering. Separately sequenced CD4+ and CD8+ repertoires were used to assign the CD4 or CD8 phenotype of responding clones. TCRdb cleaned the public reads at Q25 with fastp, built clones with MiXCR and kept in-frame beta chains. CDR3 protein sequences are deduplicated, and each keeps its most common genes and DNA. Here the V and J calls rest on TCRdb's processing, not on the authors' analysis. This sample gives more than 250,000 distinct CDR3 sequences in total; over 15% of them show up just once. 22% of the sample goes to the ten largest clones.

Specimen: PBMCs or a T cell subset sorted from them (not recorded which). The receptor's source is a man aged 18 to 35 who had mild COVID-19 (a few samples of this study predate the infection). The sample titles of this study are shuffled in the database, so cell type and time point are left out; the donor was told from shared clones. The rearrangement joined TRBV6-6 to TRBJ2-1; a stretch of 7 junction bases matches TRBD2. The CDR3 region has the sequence CASSYTGGSRPDEQFF. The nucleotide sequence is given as TGTGCCAGCAGTTATACCGGGGGGTCCCGCCCAGATGAGCAGTTCTTC.